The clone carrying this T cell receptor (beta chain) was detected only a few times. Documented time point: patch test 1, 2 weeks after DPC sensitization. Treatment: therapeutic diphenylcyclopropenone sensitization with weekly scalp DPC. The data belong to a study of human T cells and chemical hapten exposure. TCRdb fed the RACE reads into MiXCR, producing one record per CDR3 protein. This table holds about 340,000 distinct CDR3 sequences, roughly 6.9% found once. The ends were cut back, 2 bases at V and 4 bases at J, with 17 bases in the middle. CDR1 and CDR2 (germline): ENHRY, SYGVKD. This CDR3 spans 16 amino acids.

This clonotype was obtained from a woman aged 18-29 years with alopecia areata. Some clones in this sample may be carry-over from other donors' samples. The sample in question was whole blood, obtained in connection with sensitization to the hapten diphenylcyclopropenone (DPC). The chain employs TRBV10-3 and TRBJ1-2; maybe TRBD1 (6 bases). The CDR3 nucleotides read TGTGCCATCAGTGAGACAGTCATCAGGGGCTTCTATGGCTACACCTTC. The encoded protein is CAISETVIRGFYGYTF.